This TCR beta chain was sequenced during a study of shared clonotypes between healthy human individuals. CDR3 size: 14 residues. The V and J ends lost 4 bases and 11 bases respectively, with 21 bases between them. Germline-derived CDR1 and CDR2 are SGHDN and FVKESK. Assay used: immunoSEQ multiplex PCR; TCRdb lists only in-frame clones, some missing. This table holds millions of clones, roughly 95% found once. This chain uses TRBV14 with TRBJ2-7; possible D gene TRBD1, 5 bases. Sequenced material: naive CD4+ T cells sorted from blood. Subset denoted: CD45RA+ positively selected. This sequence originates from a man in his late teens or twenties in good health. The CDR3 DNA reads TGTGCCAGCAGCCCTTATAAGGGGCAAAAACTCGAGTACTTC. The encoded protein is CASSPYKGQKLEYF.